The clone carrying this T cell receptor beta chain has ten or more counts. A read error may produce the germline difference seen at one junction end. TCRdb itself ran the multiplex PCR reads through MiXCR, one entry per CDR3 protein. The sample carries approximately 210,000 distinct CDR3 sequences, 32% recorded once. This specimen belongs to a study of breast tumors, draining lymph nodes, adjacent tissues. Axillary draining lymph nodes of breast cancer patients supplied the node samples. There are 17 residues in the CDR3. Germline CDR1 reads MNHEY; CDR2 reads SVGEGT. The V and J genes are TRBV6-2 or TRBV6-3 and TRBJ1-6, with D possibly being TRBD1 (6 bases). This sequence originates from a female donor with breast cancer. Some clones in this sample may be carry-over from other donors' samples. What was sequenced was axillary lymph node tissue. The CDR3 loop is CASSNSQRGGYNSPLHF. CDR3 nucleotide sequence: TGTGCCAGCAGTAACTCACAGAGAGGGGGATATAATTCACCCCTCCACTTT.